This T cell receptor beta chain was observed in a study of blood T cell repertoires in COVID-19. CDR3 length equals 15 residues. Germline V gives CDR1 LNHNV, CDR2 YYDKDF (reference sequence). Deletions cut 5 bases from V and 4 bases from J, with 15 bases between. Researchers sorted participants into cohorts using their self-reported clinical history. In the source study's methods: Reference gene primer amplification gave nucleated cell count estimates. Sequencing used immunoSEQ multiplex PCR; TCRdb keeps in-frame clones, though not all of them. Clone size and the V and J calls come from that table; the DNA yielded D and trimming. The sample consists of some 400,000 clones, about 89% of them appearing once.

The sample comprised PBMCs or T cells enriched from blood (not recorded which). The chain employs TRBV15 and TRBJ1-5; D may be TRBD1 (5 bases). This sequence was found in a man aged 25 to 40 who had recovered from COVID-19. The CDR3 sequence is CATSVRDLGNQPQHF. The CDR3 DNA follows: TGTGCCACCAGCGTCCGGGACTTAGGGAATCAGCCCCAGCATTTT.